The rows below give T cell receptor beta chains drawn from one sample of a study of blood T cell repertoires in COVID-19. The assay was immunoSEQ multiplex PCR, and TCRdb's table has in-frame clones only and misses some. The table shows roughly 140,000 clones, with roughly 76% occurring only once. The material sequenced was peripheral blood. The receptors come from a human donor with acute or convalescent COVID-19. The donor label of this sample is uncertain. Both conserved end residues are part of each CDR3. Fields, in order: J gene, V gene, D gene, CDR3 protein. D genes are given only for firm matches.

TRBJ2-2,TRBV19,NA,CASSPTPGDGELFF
TRBJ1-2,TRBV13,TRBD1,CASSPGQGVYGYTF
TRBJ1-2,TRBV6-1,NA,CASSEGGYYGYTF
TRBJ1-4,TRBV2,NA,CASRQDNEKLFF
TRBJ2-2,TRBV9,NA,CASSPTGTHTGELFF
TRBJ1-1,TRBV5-6,NA,CASSLGFLTPRTEAFF
TRBJ2-1,TRBV7-9,TRBD2,CASSLAHLAAYNEQFF
TRBJ1-4,TRBV3-1/TRBV3-2,NA,CASSPSLRGSNEKLFF
TRBJ1-2,TRBV11-2,NA,CASSSLGQLQWGYTF
TRBJ1-2,TRBV3-1/TRBV3-2,NA,CASSHSDRGRTF
TRBJ1-1,TRBV29-1,NA,CSVVWGRDTEAFF
TRBJ2-5,TRBV7-3,TRBD2,CASSLTGGQETQYF
TRBJ2-2,TRBV5-5,TRBD1,CASSSSTGVMVNTGELFF
TRBJ1-3,TRBV7-8,NA,CASSLAPLGRSGNTIYF
TRBJ2-1,TRBV18,TRBD2,CASTMVAGHNEQFF
TRBJ2-5,TRBV5-1,NA,CASSLDSPMETQYF
TRBJ2-2,TRBV2,NA,CASSGLVTGELFF
TRBJ1-5,TRBV4-1,TRBD1,CASSQVRGQPQHF
TRBJ2-7,TRBV5-1,TRBD1,CASSWMTGVFGYEQYF
TRBJ1-1,TRBV6-5,NA,CASSDRTNTEAFF
TRBJ2-3,TRBV24-1,TRBD1,CATSDLRDSQRDTQYF
TRBJ1-2,TRBV6-1,TRBD1,CASSVPLDRVDYGYTF
TRBJ1-6,TRBV3-1/TRBV3-2,TRBD1,CASSHRGQNSPLHF
TRBJ2-7,TRBV5-1,NA,CASWDNSYEQYF
TRBJ2-2,TRBV27,NA,CASSLTRTGELFF
TRBJ1-1,TRBV11-3,NA,CASSQALNTEAFF
TRBJ2-5,TRBV7-8,NA,CASSLGAGETQYF
TRBJ2-5,TRBV7-9,TRBD1,CASSFGQGVETQYF
TRBJ2-2,TRBV27,TRBD1,CASSLWDRVETGELFF
TRBJ2-5,TRBV7-6,TRBD1,CASSLGTGVEETQYF
TRBJ2-5,TRBV6-1,NA,CASSENQAYLQETQYF
TRBJ2-6,TRBV19,NA,CASSIISGANVLTF
TRBJ1-3,TRBV10-2,NA,CASSLGPGGSGNTIYF
TRBJ1-1,TRBV15,TRBD1,CATSRVTGVRTEAFF